The T cell receptor (beta chain) under discussion was sequenced for a study of blood T cells in healthy people across ages. The study's findings and limits: PBMCs were not sorted, which prevented a conclusive comparison of naive versus antigen-experienced cells. Possibly confounding the expanded clonotype changes was the fact that donor CMV status was unknown. Donors of long life had a larger count of naive CD4+ cells and greater diversity than aged donors.

Each donor's blood draw was roughly 9.8 milliliters of peripheral blood. This clonotype came up a few times. Its antigen is still unknown. The V end was cut by 5 bases, the J end by 8 bases, with 16 bases between. Germline CDR1 SGHNT, CDR2 YENEEA. This CDR3 has 14 amino acids. Sample-barcoded 5' priming and a J-beta primer mix drove a second PCR of roughly 7 to 11 cycles. TCRdb analysed the 5' RACE reads with MiXCR anew, one entry per CDR3 protein. The sample yields 1.5 million to 1.8 million distinct CDR3 sequences, 35% to 45% seen once. This chain connects TRBV11-3 to TRBJ2-1, with unresolved D. Specimen: blood. The source of this sequence is a woman aged 18-29 years in good health. The DNA of the CDR3 is TGTGCCAGCAGCCGAAGGCCCGGGCGCCATGAGCAGTTCTTC. This encodes CASSRRPGRHEQFF.